Following are 32 T cell receptor beta chains from one sample sequenced in a study of blood T cell repertoires in COVID-19. Clones were read by immunoSEQ multiplex PCR, and TCRdb kept only the in-frame ones, dropping some. The table lists approximately 280,000 clones, about nine tenths of them singletons. Source material: peripheral blood. Source of these receptors: a middle-aged man with acute or convalescent COVID-19.

The rearrangement uses TRBV5-1 and TRBJ2-3, with D possibly TRBD2 on 6 matching bases. Trimming removed 1 base from V and 2 bases from J, with 17 bases in between. This CDR3 is built from 17 residues. Germline V gives CDR1 SGHRS, CDR2 YFSETQ. The CDR3 DNA sequence: TGCGCCAGCAGCTTGTGGTTTGGGCGGCGGGACACAGATACGCAGTATTTT. It translates to CASSLWFGRRDTDTQYF. The variable domain in full, with the rest retrieved from reference TRBV5-1 and TRBJ2-3, is KAGVTQTPRYLIKTRGQQVTLSCSPISGHRSVSWYQQTPGQGLQFLFEYFSETQRNKGNFPGRFSGRQFSNSRSEMNVSTLELGDSALYLCASSLWFGRRDTDTQYFGPGTRLTVL.

The chain links TRBV5-6 to TRBJ2-3, with a tentative D call TRBD1 (6 bases). The V gene lost 3 bases and the J gene lost 0 bases, with 11 bases spanning the gap. Germline V gene data show CDR1 as SGHDT and CDR2 as YYEEEE. The CDR3 totals 15 residues. The CDR3, as DNA: TGTGCCAGCAGCTACGGACAGACTAGCACAGATACGCAGTATTTT. It yields the protein CASSYGQTSTDTQYF.

V usage is TRBV30 and J usage is TRBJ2-7, with D tentatively TRBD2 (6 bases). Trimming took 4 bases from V and 5 from J, leaving 27 bases between them. The CDR3 loop spans 17 amino acids. The germline V gene encodes CDR1 GTSNPN and CDR2 SVGIG (reference sequence). CDR3 residues: CAWTGGVFWGLSNEQYF. CDR3 DNA sequence: TGTGCCTGGACCGGAGGGGTCTTTTGGGGATTAAGCAACGAGCAGTACTTC.

The rearrangement links TRBV7-3 to TRBJ2-7, with 9 positions matching TRBD1. The V segment lost 5 bases and the J segment 7 bases; nucleotides outside the gene matches: 9. In germline, CDR1 is SGHTA, CDR2 FQGTGA. This CDR3 is built from 14 residues. The CDR3 here is CASSPMDRGGEQYF. The CDR3 coding sequence is TGTGCCAGCAGCCCTATGGACAGGGGAGGAGAGCAGTACTTC.

This chain uses TRBV11-2 with TRBJ2-3; D is possibly TRBD1 (7 bases). Germline lookup yields CDR1 SGHAT and CDR2 FQNNGV. The CDR3 contains 16 residues. Trimming removed 6 bases at V and 2 bases at J, with 18 bases between. The CDR3 region is CASRVQGGSYTDTQYF. As DNA, the CDR3 is TGTGCCAGCAGGGTCCAGGGGGGATCTTACACAGATACGCAGTATTTT.

The gene calls are TRBV7-6 and TRBJ1-5; D is possibly TRBD1 (6 bases). V was pared by 0 bases and J by 1 base, with 13 bases between. There are 17 residues in the CDR3. Germline V gene lookup returns CDR1 SGHVS and CDR2 FNYEAQ. The CDR3 sequence is CASSLADGGMSNQPQHF. CDR3 nucleotides: TGTGCCAGCAGCTTAGCGGATGGGGGCATGAGCAATCAGCCCCAGCATTTT.

This rearrangement joins TRBV6-5 to TRBJ2-1; 7 bases line up with TRBD2. V gave up 0 bases and J gave up 12 bases; unmatched junction bases: 2. The length of the CDR3 is 12 residues. Germline V lookup: CDR1 MNHEY, CDR2 SVGAGI. DNA for the CDR3: TGTGCCAGCAGTTACTCGGGGGGGAGGCAGTTCTTC. Translating gives CASSYSGGRQFF.

This chain joins TRBV4-1 and TRBJ1-1, with unresolved D. CDR3 length equals 15 residues. Germline lookup yields CDR1 MGHRA and CDR2 YSYEKL. The V end lost 0 bases, the J end lost 4 bases, and 12 bases lay between the germline ends. Written as DNA, the CDR3 is TGCGCCAGCAGCCAAGAACGGGGTTTGGGCACTGAAGCTTTCTTT. Its translation is CASSQERGLGTEAFF.

The CDR3 loop reads CASTMRGGQPQHF. The CDR3 DNA reads as TGTGCCAGCACCATGCGGGGGGGTCAGCCCCAGCATTTT. The V call is TRBV6-5, the J call TRBJ1-5; D may be TRBD1 (5 bases). Germline loops: CDR1 MNHEY, CDR2 SVGAGI. The CDR3 extends over 13 amino acids. The V and J ends lost 7 bases and 6 bases respectively, with 13 bases between them.

This rearrangement joins TRBV23-1 to TRBJ2-4; 7 bases fit TRBD2. TRBV23-1 is annotated as an ORF whose role is uncertain. This CDR3 spans 17 amino acids. V dropped 5 bases and J dropped 1; count of bases not matched to a gene: 11. As DNA, the CDR3 is TGCGCCAGCAGTGGGGGGGGAGGGAGATGGGCCAAAAACATTCAGTACTTC. Residues: CASSGGGGRWAKNIQYF.

The sample holds one count of this clone. This chain links TRBV5-4 with TRBJ2-7; a weak D match, TRBD2 (6 bases). The CDR3 spans 15 residues. V was trimmed by 2 bases and J by 3 bases, leaving 15 bases between them. Looked up from germline, CDR1 is SGHNT and CDR2 is YYREEE (reference sequence). CDR3 amino acids: CASSLMGGSSYEQYF. For the CDR3, the DNA is TGTGCCAGCAGCTTAATGGGGGGAAGTAGCTACGAGCAGTACTTC.

This sequence joins TRBV2 and TRBJ2-3; no clear D gene. Germline CDR1 and CDR2: SNHLY and FYNNEI. There are 14 residues in the CDR3. Trimming cost V 3 bases and J 9 bases, with 16 bases left between them. CDR3 loop: CASSESAALRTQYF. CDR3 nucleotide sequence: TGTGCCAGCAGTGAGTCGGCAGCCTTGAGGACGCAGTATTTT.

This chain uses TRBV6-4 with TRBJ1-2; 7 nucleotides line up with TRBD1. Germline V CDR1 and CDR2: MRHNA, SNTAGT. This CDR3 region has 14 residues. V trimming: 7 bases; J trimming: 2 bases; junction bases outside the gene matches: 7. CDR3 bases: TGTGCCAGCAAGGGGGCTTCCGTGAACTATGGCTACACCTTC. Protein product: CASKGASVNYGYTF.

This clone was detected once. The chain is built from TRBV9 and TRBJ2-7, with 7 bases lining up with TRBD1. CDR3 length: 14 residues. Losses at the gene ends were 0 bases for V and 7 bases for J; bases not matched to a gene: 7. The V gene's germline CDR1 is SGDLS and CDR2 YYNGEE. The CDR3 here is CASSVEPGRGEQYF. CDR3 in DNA: TGTGCCAGCAGCGTAGAACCAGGCAGGGGGGAGCAGTACTTC.

This sequence joins TRBV30 and TRBJ1-4; the D gene is possibly TRBD1 (5 bases). The CDR3 covers 15 residues. Germline V gene sequence: CDR1 GTSNPN, CDR2 SVGIG (reference sequence). V was shortened by 0 bases and J by 8 bases, with 16 bases between the two germline ends. The CDR3 reads CAWSVDLGSGEKLFF. The DNA of the CDR3 is TGTGCCTGGAGTGTAGACCTGGGGTCAGGGGAAAAACTGTTTTTT.

This chain connects TRBV5-6 to TRBJ1-2; D possibly corresponds to TRBD1 (5 bases). Germline loops: CDR1 SGHDT, CDR2 YYEEEE. The ends were cut back, 4 bases at V and 2 bases at J, with 9 bases in the middle. CDR3 length equals 13 residues. CDR3 region: CASSPTVNYGYTF. The DNA of the CDR3 is TGTGCCAGCAGCCCGACAGTGAACTATGGCTACACCTTC.

The chain has TRBV5-4 and TRBJ2-7; 8 nucleotides match TRBD2. Germline CDR1 and CDR2: SGHNT and YYREEE (reference sequence). The CDR3 loop spans 15 amino acids. The trim removed 5 bases at V and 3 bases at J, leaving 10 bases unmatched. CDR3 sequence (DNA): TGTGCCAGCAGGCCATCGGGCGGGGGGTTCTACGAGCAGTACTTC. As protein: CASRPSGGGFYEQYF. The full variable domain, with the rest looked up from reference TRBV5-4 and TRBJ2-7, is ETGVTQSPTHLIKTRGQQVTLRCSSQSGHNTVSWYQQALGQGPQFIFQYYREEENGRGNFPPRFSGLQFPNYSSELNVNALELDDSALYLCASRPSGGGFYEQYFGPGTRLTVT.

The rearrangement uses TRBV7-3 and TRBJ1-1; D not certain. CDR1 and CDR2 (germline): SGHTA, FQGTGA. The CDR3 contains 13 residues. Trimming stripped 1 base from V and 5 bases from J, with 8 bases between. CDR3 coding DNA: TGTGCCAGCAGCTTAAGAGCGGAGACTGAAGCTTTCTTT. Translation gives CASSLRAETEAFF.

This rearrangement joins TRBV2 to TRBJ2-2, with 8 bases lining up with TRBD1. CDR1 and CDR2 from the germline V gene are SNHLY and FYNNEI. Trimming cost V 6 bases and J 6 bases; bases outside gene matches: 6. The CDR3 is 14 amino acids. CDR3: CASSRDRRAGELFF. CDR3 DNA: TGTGCCAGCAGCCGGGACAGGAGGGCCGGGGAGCTGTTTTTT.

The chain links TRBV7-9 to TRBJ2-7, with 8 bases that match TRBD1. Germline lookup yields CDR1 SEHNR and CDR2 FQNEAQ (reference sequence). Germline trimming cut 4 bases from V and 3 bases from J; bases unmatched to any gene: 8. This CDR3 is built from 15 residues. CDR3 residues: CASSSSGQVNYEQYF. The CDR3 bases are TGTGCCAGCAGCTCCTCGGGACAGGTTAACTACGAGCAGTACTTC.

This clone occurred a few times. This sequence joins TRBV4-1 and TRBJ1-1, with D possibly matching TRBD1 (5 bases). The length of the CDR3 is 14 residues. The V end was cut by 3 bases, the J end by 0 bases, with 8 bases between. Germline CDR1 is MGHRA and CDR2 is YSYEKL. Written as DNA, the CDR3 is TGCGCCAGCAGCCATCCAGGGATGAACACTGAAGCTTTCTTT. It is translated as CASSHPGMNTEAFF.

The rearrangement joins TRBV5-6 to TRBJ1-3; tentative D call: TRBD1 (6 bases). The CDR3 consists of 16 residues. Per the germline V gene, CDR1 is SGHDT and CDR2 is YYEEEE. The germline V and J ends were trimmed by 6 bases and 0 bases, with 16 bases remaining between them. For the CDR3, the DNA is TGTGCCAGCACCCTCAGGGGCTTGAGCTCTGGAAACACCATATATTTT. It specifies CASTLRGLSSGNTIYF. The full variable domain, in which reference TRBV5-6 and TRBJ1-3 provide the parts outside the CDR3, is DAGVTQSPTHLIKTRGQQVTLRCSPKSGHDTVSWYQQALGQGPQFIFQYYEEEERQRGNFPDRFSGHQFPNYSSELNVNALLLGDSALYLCASTLRGLSSGNTIYFGEGSWLTVV.

The V gene is TRBV30, the J gene TRBJ1-6; D is perhaps TRBD1 (6 bases). Germline V gene sequence: CDR1 GTSNPN, CDR2 SVGIG (reference sequence). Trimming cost V 5 bases and J 5 bases, with 10 bases left between them. The length of the CDR3 is 13 residues. CDR3 in amino acids: CAWGYRDNSPLHF. DNA of the CDR3: TGTGCCTGGGGCTACAGGGATAATTCACCCCTCCACTTT.

The chain links TRBV10-2 to TRBJ1-5; D remains unclear. The CDR3 is 13 amino acids. Germline assignment: CDR1 WSHSY and CDR2 SAAADI. V was shortened by 2 bases and J by 4 bases, with 6 bases between the two germline ends. In nucleotides, the CDR3 is TGCGCCAGCAGTGAGACGCGGAATCAGCCCCAGCATTTT. Its protein product is CASSETRNQPQHF.

V is TRBV2 and J is TRBJ2-2; D might be TRBD2 (6 bases). V lost 3 bases, J lost 4 bases, and 12 bases lay in between. Per the germline V gene, CDR1 is SNHLY and CDR2 is FYNNEI. The CDR3 consists of 15 residues. CDR3 sequence (DNA): TGTGCCAGCAGTGAGGAGGGGCGCGTCACCGGGGAGCTGTTTTTT. Amino acid sequence: CASSEEGRVTGELFF.

This chain uses TRBV10-2 with TRBJ2-3; tentative D call: TRBD2 (7 bases). The CDR3 extends over 13 amino acids. V lost 6 bases to trimming and J lost 6 bases, with 13 bases between them. Germline CDR1 reads WSHSY; CDR2 reads SAAADI. The CDR3 DNA reads as TGCGCCAGCAGAGTAGGGGGGGCGGATACGCAGTATTTT. This codes for CASRVGGADTQYF.

The chain couples TRBV5-1 to TRBJ1-4; D might be TRBD1 (5 bases). Trimming took 4 bases from V and 4 from J, leaving 17 bases between them. This CDR3 is 16 amino acids long. Germline V lookup: CDR1 SGHRS, CDR2 YFSETQ. The CDR3 region is CASSPADGGFNEKLFF. In DNA form, the CDR3 reads TGCGCCAGCAGCCCGGCCGACGGGGGGTTTAATGAAAAACTGTTTTTT.

The V and J genes are TRBV23-1 and TRBJ2-1; TRBD2 aligns across 9 bases. TRBV23-1 is treated as an ORF (open reading frame) with a function not yet certain. V dropped 4 bases and J dropped 4; count of bases not matched to a gene: 2. There are 14 residues in the CDR3. Here the CDR3 DNA reads TGCGCCAGCAGTCTGCTAGCGGGGTACAATGAGCAGTTCTTC. Translating gives CASSLLAGYNEQFF.

V gene TRBV30 combines with J gene TRBJ1-2, with TRBD1 matching over 8 bases. Germline CDR1 reads GTSNPN; CDR2 reads SVGIG (reference sequence). The CDR3 is made up of 13 amino acids. V trimming: 2 bases; J trimming: 7 bases; junction bases outside the gene matches: 6. DNA for the CDR3: TGTGCCTGGAGTCTGGACAGGGTGCGTGGCTACACCTTC. Translated, it gives CAWSLDRVRGYTF.

This chain links TRBV19 with TRBJ2-7; 8 bases align to TRBD1. CDR3 size: 14 residues. Germline V lookup: CDR1 LNHDA, CDR2 SQIVND (reference sequence). V shed 5 bases, J shed 0 bases, and the junction held 3 bases outside the gene matches. CDR3 nucleotide sequence: TGTGCCAGTAGTGGACAGGGAAACTCCTACGAGCAGTACTTC. Translated: CASSGQGNSYEQYF.

V and J are TRBV5-1 and TRBJ2-7, with 8 bases lining up with TRBD1. Germline trimming cut 4 bases from V and 2 bases from J; bases unmatched to any gene: 8. The CDR3 consists of 15 residues. Germline V gene sequence: CDR1 SGHRS, CDR2 YFSETQ. Here the CDR3 reads CASSTGDRGPYEQYF. The CDR3, as DNA: TGCGCCAGCAGCACCGGCGACAGGGGTCCCTACGAGCAGTACTTC.

The chain is built from TRBV10-3 and TRBJ2-7, with TRBD2 matching over 7 bases. Germline V CDR1 and CDR2: ENHRY, SYGVKD. V shed 4 bases, J shed 5 bases, and the junction held 2 bases outside the gene matches. This CDR3 region has 12 residues. The CDR3 sequence is CAISGTSDEQYF. The CDR3 coding sequence is TGTGCCATCAGTGGGACTAGTGACGAGCAGTACTTC.